Following are 19 T cell receptor beta chains from one sample sequenced in a study of technical replicates of blood from a handful of donors. Sequencing was performed with immunoSEQ multiplex PCR; in TCRdb, only in-frame clones are kept and a portion is missing. This repertoire shows more than 65,000 clones, roughly 89% found once; its top ten account for approximately 0.34%. What was sequenced was T cells isolated from PBMCs. The receptors shown here come from a human donor in good health. Some clones in this sample may be carry-over from other donors' samples.

This clone was seen a single time. The chain couples TRBV2 to TRBJ2-1; 8 bases agree with TRBD2. Per germline, CDR1 SNHLY and CDR2 FYNNEI. The CDR3 is 15 residues long. J was trimmed by 8 bases and V by 2 bases; bases with no gene match: 8. CDR3 protein: CASSESPLRGDEQFF. The CDR3 coding sequence is TGTGCCAGCAGTGAATCCCCCCTGCGGGGGGATGAGCAGTTCTTC.

The chain joins TRBV7-9 to TRBJ2-3, with 10 bases aligning to TRBD2. Germline loops: CDR1 SEHNR, CDR2 FQNEAQ (reference sequence). The J segment lost 0 bases and the V segment lost 5 bases, leaving 14 bases of the junction unmatched. The CDR3 extends over 19 amino acids. The CDR3 protein is CASSPPTSGESTSTDTQYF. The CDR3 coding sequence is TGTGCCAGCAGCCCACCTACTAGCGGGGAGTCAACTAGCACAGATACGCAGTATTTT.

The chain combines TRBV11-2 with TRBJ1-1, with TRBD1 matching over 9 bases. V shed 4 bases, J shed 3 bases, and the junction held 9 bases outside the gene matches. The CDR3 length is 16 residues. The germline V gene encodes CDR1 SGHAT and CDR2 FQNNGV. The CDR3 DNA is TGTGCCAGCAGCTCCACAGGGGGCTTTTACTACACTGAAGCTTTCTTT. The encoded protein is CASSSTGGFYYTEAFF.

This sequence joins TRBV14 and TRBJ1-3; D not certain. Germline V gives CDR1 SGHDN, CDR2 FVKESK. The CDR3 runs to 18 residues. The V gene lost 2 bases and the J gene lost 2 bases, with 19 bases spanning the gap. CDR3: CASSQYPRGGSPGNTIYF. The CDR3 DNA is TGTGCCAGCAGCCAATATCCCCGGGGAGGATCTCCTGGAAACACCATATATTTT.

The chain has TRBV27 and TRBJ2-1, with a tentative D call TRBD2 (5 bases). Germline V CDR1 and CDR2: MNHEY, SMNVEV (reference sequence). The V end was cut by 7 bases, the J end by 7 bases, with 26 bases between. The CDR3 runs 17 residues. In DNA form, the CDR3 reads TGTGCCAGCACCCCTCAGATAGCGCGCCCTCTAAAAAATGAGCAGTTCTTC. Translated, it gives CASTPQIARPLKNEQFF.

The chain employs TRBV11-1 and TRBJ2-7; D is ambiguous. The CDR3 consists of 14 residues. CDR1 is SGHAT and CDR2 is FQDESV in the germline V gene (reference sequence). The V end lost 5 bases, the J end lost 2 bases, and 13 bases lay between the germline ends. CDR3 DNA: TGTGCCAGCAGCCCCGTCTCTACCGCCTACGAGCAGTACTTC. Residues: CASSPVSTAYEQYF.

The chain combines TRBV5-1 with TRBJ1-3, with D hard to call. Germline V gene data show CDR1 as SGHRS and CDR2 as YFSETQ. The CDR3 sequence is 19 residues long. Trimming shortened V by 4 bases and J by 1 base, and 24 bases separated the two germline ends. CDR3 DNA: TGCGCCAGCAGCCCCAGCGCTTTGCGTGCCCTTTCTTCTGGAAACACCATATATTTT. It encodes CASSPSALRALSSGNTIYF.

The chain is built from TRBV6-5 and TRBJ2-2, with D hard to call. V lost 5 bases and J lost 5, with 9 bases in between. The length of the CDR3 is 13 residues. Looked up from germline, CDR1 is MNHEY and CDR2 is SVGAGI. The CDR3 loop reads CASSSLVTGELFF. The CDR3 coding sequence is TGTGCCAGCAGTAGCCTAGTTACCGGGGAGCTGTTTTTT.

This clone was seen a few times. CDR3 nucleotide sequence: TGTGCCAGTAGTAGCGGGGGTGTTGGTGAAGCTTTCTTT. Its translation is CASSSGGVGEAFF. The chain carries TRBV19 and TRBJ1-1; perhaps TRBD1 as D (5 bases). The CDR3 is 13 amino acids. The germline V gene encodes CDR1 LNHDA and CDR2 SQIVND (reference sequence). Trimming shortened V by 4 bases and J by 7 bases, and 13 bases separated the two germline ends. Full variable domain (remainder filled in from reference TRBV19 and TRBJ1-1): DGGITQSPKYLFRKEGQNVTLSCEQNLNHDAMYWYRQDPGQGLRLIYYSQIVNDFQKGDIAEGYSVSREKKESFPLTVTSAQKNPTAFYLCASSSGGVGEAFFGQGTRLTVV.

This clone occurred a few times. The chain has TRBV6-1 and TRBJ2-7; a weak D match, TRBD1 (5 bases). With 0 bases removed from V and 0 bases from J, the gap between germline ends came to 9 bases. The V gene's germline CDR1 is MNHNS and CDR2 SASEGT. The CDR3 loop spans 15 amino acids. DNA of the CDR3: TGTGCCAGCAGTGAAGCCAGGGCGCGCTCCTACGAGCAGTACTTC. It encodes CASSEARARSYEQYF.

The chain has TRBV29-1 and TRBJ2-1; possible D gene TRBD2, 6 bases. Germline CDR1 SQVTM, CDR2 ANQGSEA. The germline V and J ends were trimmed by 3 bases and 9 bases, with 21 bases remaining between them. The CDR3 is 15 residues long. The CDR3 sequence is CSVDGGSPQEGEQFF. CDR3 nucleotide sequence: TGCAGCGTTGATGGAGGGAGCCCACAAGAAGGTGAGCAGTTCTTC.

A single count supports this clone. The chain recombines TRBV15 with TRBJ2-6; D is undetermined. Between the trimmed V and J ends, which lost 1 base and 1 base, there was a span of 5 bases. Germline CDR1 is LNHNV and CDR2 is YYDKDF (reference sequence). The CDR3 is 15 residues long. In nucleotides, the CDR3 is TGTGCCACCAGCAGAGGCGAATCTGGGGCCAACGTCCTGACTTTC. Translation: CATSRGESGANVLTF.

The genes are TRBV7-2 and TRBJ2-1; 8 nucleotides agree with TRBD1. The V and J ends lost 5 bases and 6 bases, in that order; junction bases with no gene match: 6. The germline CDR1 and CDR2 sequences are SGHTA and FQGNSA. The CDR3 is made up of 14 amino acids. CDR3 residues: CASSRRQGPNEQFF. The CDR3 DNA reads as TGTGCCAGCAGCCGCCGACAGGGGCCCAATGAGCAGTTCTTC. Full variable domain (rest looked up from reference TRBV7-2 and TRBJ2-1): GAGVSQSPSNKVTEKGKDVELRCDPISGHTALYWYRQSLGQGLEFLIYFQGNSAPDKSGLPSDRFSAERTGGSVSTLTIQRTQQEDSAVYLCASSRRQGPNEQFFGPGTRLTVL.

The chain has TRBV5-1 and TRBJ1-2; 7 bases are shared with TRBD1. The CDR3 covers 15 residues. V dropped 2 bases and J dropped 8; count of bases not matched to a gene: 12. The V gene's germline CDR1 is SGHRS and CDR2 YFSETQ. The CDR3 coding sequence is TGCGCCAGCAGCTTAACCGGGACAGAGGGAGAGGGCTACACCTTC. It yields the protein CASSLTGTEGEGYTF.

The chain joins TRBV15 to TRBJ2-5; D is unresolved. V lost 0 bases and J lost 3, with 11 bases in between. CDR3 length: 15 amino acids. Germline assignment: CDR1 LNHNV and CDR2 YYDKDF (reference sequence). The CDR3 here is CATSRDVPPEETQYF. Here the CDR3 DNA reads TGTGCCACCAGCAGAGATGTGCCCCCGGAAGAGACCCAGTACTTC.

V is TRBV4-2 and J is TRBJ2-3, with 11 positions matching TRBD2. Germline loops: CDR1 LGHNA, CDR2 YNFKEQ. The trim removed 4 bases at V and 0 bases at J, leaving 15 bases unmatched. This CDR3 comprises 20 residues. The CDR3 protein is CASSPQGRTSGRASTDTQYF. The CDR3 region has the DNA TGTGCCAGCAGCCCACAGGGGAGGACTAGCGGGCGAGCTAGCACAGATACGCAGTATTTT.

This chain joins TRBV20-1 and TRBJ2-5; 7 nucleotides align to TRBD1. V dropped 5 bases and J dropped 6; count of bases not matched to a gene: 3. Germline V CDR1 and CDR2: DFQATT, SNEGSKA (reference sequence). The length of the CDR3 is 11 residues. The CDR3 region has the DNA TGCAGTGCTTACAGGGGACAGACCCAGTACTTC. Translation gives CSAYRGQTQYF.

CDR3 sequence (DNA): TGTGCCAGCAGCGAGGGGTACGAGCAGTACTTC. Translated, it gives CASSEGYEQYF. The chain couples TRBV9 to TRBJ2-7; tentatively, D is TRBD1 (5 bases). Per the germline V gene, CDR1 is SGDLS and CDR2 is YYNGEE. V lost 3 bases, J lost 4 bases, and 5 bases lay in between. The CDR3 runs to 11 residues.

The chain employs TRBV4-2 and TRBJ2-5; D is uncertain. Germline lookup yields CDR1 LGHNA and CDR2 YNFKEQ. The V and J ends lost 2 bases and 3 bases respectively, with 16 bases between them. This CDR3 region has 16 residues. The CDR3: CASSQKWASSEETQYF. CDR3 nucleotides: TGTGCCAGCAGCCAAAAGTGGGCGTCTTCTGAAGAGACCCAGTACTTC.